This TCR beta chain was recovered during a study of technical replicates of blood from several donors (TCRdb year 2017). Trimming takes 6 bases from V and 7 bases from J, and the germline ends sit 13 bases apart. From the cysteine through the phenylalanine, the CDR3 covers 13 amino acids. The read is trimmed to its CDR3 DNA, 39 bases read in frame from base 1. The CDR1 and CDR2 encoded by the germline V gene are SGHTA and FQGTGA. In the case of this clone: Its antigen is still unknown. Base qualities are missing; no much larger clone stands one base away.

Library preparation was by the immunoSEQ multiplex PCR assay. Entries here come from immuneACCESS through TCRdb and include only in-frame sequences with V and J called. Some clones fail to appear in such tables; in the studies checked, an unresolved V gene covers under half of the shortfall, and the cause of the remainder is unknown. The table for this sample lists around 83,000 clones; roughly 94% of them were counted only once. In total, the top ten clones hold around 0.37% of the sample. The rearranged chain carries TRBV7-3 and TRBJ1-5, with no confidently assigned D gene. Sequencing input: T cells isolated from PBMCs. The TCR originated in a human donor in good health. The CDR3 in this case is CASSPNPGQPQHF. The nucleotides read TGTGCCAGCAGTCCCAACCCGGGGCAGCCCCAGCATTTT.